Shown below are 27 T cell receptor beta chains from a single sample sequenced in a study of CD8 T cells in ankylosing spondylitis. Findings and limits, study-wide: Made up of roughly 8 highly homologous variants, a TCR beta motif appeared characteristic of ankylosing spondylitis blood.

The antigens for these receptors are not known. TCRdb ran MiXCR on the 5' RACE reads and lists one entry per CDR3 protein. The table records some 700,000 distinct CDR3 sequences, around 20% of them present only once. Sequencing was performed on blood, either unsorted or a sorted T cell fraction (not recorded which). These receptors were collected from a male donor with ankylosing spondylitis.

Comment on this clonotype: The germline gene is not matched at one end of the junction; a read error may be the cause. J is TRBJ1-1 and V is TRBV5-1; no definite D call. Germline assignment: CDR1 SGHRS and CDR2 YFSETQ. This CDR3 comprises 14 residues. The CDR3 DNA sequence: TGCGCCAGCAGCTTTGGATCTATGAACGCTGAAGCTTTCTTT. Residues: CASSFGSMNAEAFF.

In its sample, this clonotype was seen many times. The V call is TRBV2, the J call TRBJ2-7; possibly TRBD1 for D (5 bases). CDR1 and CDR2 (germline): SNHLY, FYNNEI. The CDR3 is 14 amino acids. Deletions cut 5 bases from V and 0 bases from J, with 11 bases between. The CDR3 reads CASSKDSPSYEQYF. The CDR3, as DNA: TGTGCCAGCAGTAAAGACAGCCCCTCCTACGAGCAGTACTTC.

The J gene is TRBJ2-5, the V gene TRBV7-9, with 11 bases aligning to TRBD2. V was pared by 4 bases and J by 5 bases, with 6 bases of the junction left unmatched. CDR1 is SEHNR, CDR2 FQNEAQ, per germline (reference sequence). CDR3 length: 15 residues. Written as DNA, the CDR3 is TGTGCCAGCAGCTCGGGACTAGCGGAATGGGAGACCCAGTACTTC. This codes for CASSSGLAEWETQYF.

This clonotype has ten or more counts. This chain links TRBV5-1 with TRBJ2-3; D call uncertain. CDR3 length: 15 residues. CDR1 and CDR2 (germline): SGHRS, YFSETQ. Between the trimmed V and J ends, which lost 2 bases and 1 base, there was a span of 11 bases. The CDR3 nucleotides are TGCGCCAGCAGCTTCGCTGCGGCGGGCACAGATACGCAGTATTTT. Translating gives CASSFAAAGTDTQYF.

At least ten counts were recorded for this clonotype. The chain joins TRBV4-3 to TRBJ2-1; the match to TRBD2 covers 10 bases. CDR1 LGHNA and CDR2 YSLEER come from the germline V gene. The CDR3 runs 16 residues. The junction had 4 bases not matched to a gene; V was cut back by 5 bases and J by 0 bases. The CDR3, as DNA: TGCGCCAGCAGCTCCCTAGCGGGAGCCTCCTACAATGAGCAGTTCTTC. Amino acids: CASSSLAGASYNEQFF.

This chain uses TRBV4-3 with TRBJ2-7; D possibly corresponds to TRBD2 (6 bases). Germline V gene data show CDR1 as LGHNA and CDR2 as YSLEER. The CDR3 has 13 amino acids. V dropped 1 base and J dropped 5 bases, with 9 bases sitting between them. The CDR3 DNA sequence: TGCGCCAGCAGCCAAGCGCGGGACCACGAGCAGTACTTC. The encoded protein is CASSQARDHEQYF.

This chain joins TRBV5-1 and TRBJ1-1; TRBD1 might be the D (6 bases). V dropped 0 bases and J dropped 6 bases, with 15 bases sitting between them. CDR3 length: 15 amino acids. Germline V lookup: CDR1 SGHRS, CDR2 YFSETQ. The CDR3 protein is CASSLDWGASPEAFF. For the CDR3, the DNA is TGCGCCAGCAGCTTGGATTGGGGGGCGAGTCCTGAAGCTTTCTTT.

In its sample, this clonotype was seen a few times. The chain joins TRBV5-1 to TRBJ1-4, with D tentatively TRBD1 (6 bases). The CDR3 spans 14 residues. V was trimmed by 1 base and J by 6 bases, leaving 10 bases between them. Germline V gene sequence: CDR1 SGHRS, CDR2 YFSETQ. The CDR3 loop reads CASSLTGKDEKLFF. The CDR3 DNA reads as TGCGCCAGCAGCTTGACAGGGAAGGATGAAAAACTGTTTTTT. The full variable domain, rest sourced from reference TRBV5-1 and TRBJ1-4, is KAGVTQTPRYLIKTRGQQVTLSCSPISGHRSVSWYQQTPGQGLQFLFEYFSETQRNKGNFPGRFSGRQFSNSRSEMNVSTLELGDSALYLCASSLTGKDEKLFFGSGTQLSVL.

This clonotype was seen only a few times. The rearrangement links TRBV12-5 to TRBJ2-7; D is unclear. V shed 0 bases and J shed 5 bases, with 8 bases lying between them. Germline V CDR1 and CDR2: LGHNT, FRNRAP. CDR3 length: 13 residues. CDR3 loop: CASGLVMLDEQYF. CDR3 bases: TGTGCTAGTGGTTTGGTCATGTTGGACGAGCAGTACTTC.

This clonotype turned up a few times. The gene calls are TRBV5-1 and TRBJ2-7; a possible D gene is TRBD1 (6 bases). Germline assignment: CDR1 SGHRS and CDR2 YFSETQ. The length of the CDR3 is 16 residues. V was cut by 4 bases and J by 1 base, with 18 bases left in between. The CDR3 here is CASSVGQHYYSYEQYF. The DNA of the CDR3 is TGCGCCAGCAGCGTAGGACAGCATTATTATTCCTACGAGCAGTACTTC.

J is TRBJ2-2 and V is TRBV7-3, with D perhaps matching TRBD1 or TRBD2 (6 bases each). V lost 3 bases and J lost 5, with 10 bases in between. Germline lookup yields CDR1 SGHTA and CDR2 FQGTGA. The CDR3 runs 14 residues. CDR3 protein: CASSFGGWTGELFF. DNA of the CDR3: TGTGCCAGCAGCTTCGGGGGCTGGACCGGGGAGCTGTTTTTT. The full variable domain, rest sourced from reference TRBV7-3 and TRBJ2-2, is GAGVSQTPSNKVTEKGKYVELRCDPISGHTALYWYRQSLGQGPEFLIYFQGTGAADDSGLPNDRFFAVRPEGSVSTLKIQRTERGDSAVYLCASSFGGWTGELFFGEGSRLTVL.

In its sample, this clonotype was seen a few times. This chain links TRBV29-1 with TRBJ2-2; the match to TRBD1 covers 9 bases. Looked up from germline, CDR1 is SQVTM and CDR2 is ANQGSEA. The ends lost 6 bases at V and 7 bases at J; junction bases unmatched: 9. The CDR3 extends over 14 amino acids. CDR3 loop: CSVQQGALIGELFF. Written as DNA, the CDR3 is TGCAGCGTCCAACAGGGGGCGTTGATCGGGGAGCTGTTTTTT.

The J gene is TRBJ2-2, the V gene TRBV15; D call uncertain. The CDR3 is 12 residues long. Germline V CDR1 and CDR2: LNHNV, YYDKDF (reference sequence). Trimming took off 5 bases at V and 4 bases at J, with 5 bases between the two ends. The CDR3, as DNA: TGTGCCACCAGCCCGGGCACCGGGGAGCTGTTTTTT. Protein: CATSPGTGELFF.

The chain couples TRBV12-5 to TRBJ1-5; perhaps TRBD1 as D (6 bases). The CDR3 spans 15 residues. V was clipped by 0 bases and J by 6 bases, with 12 bases between them. Looked up from germline, CDR1 is LGHNT and CDR2 is FRNRAP. In DNA, the CDR3 is TGTGCTAGTGGTTTGGTTGCAGGGGTGGGTCAGCCCCAGCATTTT. It yields the protein CASGLVAGVGQPQHF. The full variable domain, rest sourced from reference TRBV12-5 and TRBJ1-5, is DARVTQTPRHKVTEMGQEVTMRCQPILGHNTVFWYRQTMMQGLELLAYFRNRAPLDDSGMPKDRFSAEMPDATLATLKIQPSEPRDSAVYFCASGLVAGVGQPQHFGDGTRLSIL.

Only a few counts were recorded for this clonotype. The V and J genes are TRBV7-8 and TRBJ2-3; 7 nucleotides match TRBD1. The ends lost 8 bases at V and 3 bases at J; junction bases unmatched: 11. This CDR3 contains 15 residues. Germline V gene lookup returns CDR1 SGHVS and CDR2 FQNEAQ. The CDR3 region is CASSQGVATTDTQYF. CDR3 coding DNA: TGTGCCAGCTCCCAGGGGGTAGCAACGACAGATACGCAGTATTTT.

The chain employs TRBV4-3 and TRBJ2-1, with a tentative D call TRBD1 (9 bases). Germline lookup yields CDR1 LGHNA and CDR2 YSLEER. The V end was cut by 1 base, the J end by 3 bases, with 13 bases between. This CDR3 contains 16 residues. The CDR3 loop is CASSQVAGQGYNEQFF. As DNA, the CDR3 is TGCGCCAGCAGCCAAGTAGCGGGACAGGGCTACAATGAGCAGTTCTTC.

In its sample, this clonotype was seen many times. CDR3 sequence reads: CASSVISGGIVYEQYF. The CDR3 coding sequence is TGCGCCAGCAGCGTTATCTCAGGGGGGATTGTCTACGAGCAGTACTTC. The chain recombines TRBV5-1 with TRBJ2-7, with D perhaps TRBD1 (7 bases). Germline V gives CDR1 SGHRS, CDR2 YFSETQ. There are 16 residues in the CDR3. V dropped 4 bases and J dropped 3 bases, with 20 bases sitting between them.

This clonotype was recorded only once. The CDR3 end shows no conserved phenylalanine or tryptophan, and so a read error is likely. The chain is built from TRBV9 and TRBJ2-1; D not resolved. Germline V gives CDR1 SGDLS, CDR2 YYNGEE. This CDR3 has 14 amino acids. V lost 0 bases, J lost 7 bases, and 11 bases lay in between. The CDR3 loop reads CASSVVGNKNEQFS. In nucleotides, the CDR3 is TGTGCCAGCAGCGTAGTAGGTAACAAGAATGAGCAGTTCTCC.

The chain links TRBV30 to TRBJ2-5; D is uncertain. This CDR3 region has 12 residues. V lost 5 bases and J lost 5, with 12 bases in between. Germline V gives CDR1 GTSNPN, CDR2 SVGIG (reference sequence). The CDR3 loop reads CAWDTVGETQYF. Written as DNA, the CDR3 is TGTGCCTGGGATACAGTGGGGGAGACCCAGTACTTC.

The table lists this clonotype with a few counts. The rearrangement joins TRBV12-3 or TRBV12-4 to TRBJ1-1; the D is unclear. The V end was cut by 4 bases, the J end by 4 bases, with 10 bases between. The CDR3 totals 13 residues. In DNA, the CDR3 is TGTGCCAGCAGTTCGGTATCGGTCACTGAAGCTTTCTTT. Translation: CASSSVSVTEAFF.

This clonotype was observed a handful of times. The chain combines TRBV15 with TRBJ2-5, with 8 positions matching TRBD1. CDR3 size: 16 residues. Germline CDR1 reads LNHNV; CDR2 reads YYDKDF (reference sequence). V shed 0 bases, J shed 4 bases, and the junction held 7 bases outside the gene matches. This chain's CDR3 is CATSRDVRGRGETQYF. CDR3 DNA: TGTGCCACCAGCAGAGATGTCAGGGGGCGAGGAGAGACCCAGTACTTC.

The V and J genes are TRBV3-1 and TRBJ2-1; D ambiguous. Trimming removed 4 bases from V and 3 bases from J, with 16 bases in between. Germline V gene lookup returns CDR1 LGHDT and CDR2 YNNKEL (reference sequence). The CDR3 spans 16 residues. CDR3 in DNA: TGTGCCAGCAGCCGCAGCGTTAGTGACCTCTACAATGAGCAGTTCTTC. Translation gives CASSRSVSDLYNEQFF.

This clonotype was seen a handful of times. The J gene is TRBJ1-5, the V gene TRBV4-1; D remains unclear. In germline, CDR1 is MGHRA, CDR2 YSYEKL. CDR3 length: 16 residues. Trimming removed 1 base from V and 0 bases from J, with 10 bases in between. The CDR3 region has the DNA TGCGCCAGCAGCCAAGTTCCGGTTTATAGCAATCAGCCCCAGCATTTT. Residues: CASSQVPVYSNQPQHF.

The chain carries TRBV2 and TRBJ2-7, with D unclear. This CDR3 spans 13 amino acids. Germline-derived CDR1 and CDR2 are SNHLY and FYNNEI. V was trimmed by 10 bases and J by 2 bases, leaving 15 bases between them. CDR3 DNA sequence: TGTGCCACCTTTAAGGACCGTACCTACGAGCAGTACTTC. Its protein product is CATFKDRTYEQYF.

The chain uses TRBV2 and TRBJ1-1; no clear D gene. With 7 bases removed from V and 3 bases from J, the gap between germline ends came to 9 bases. The CDR3 is made up of 12 amino acids. Germline CDR1 and CDR2: SNHLY and FYNNEI. CDR3 residues: CASKTQYTEAFF. In DNA, the CDR3 is TGTGCCAGCAAAACACAGTACACTGAAGCTTTCTTT.

This clonotype has more than one count but fewer than ten. V and J are TRBV7-2 and TRBJ2-3; D gene unclear. The CDR3 spans 14 residues. V dropped 4 bases and J dropped 4 bases, with 12 bases sitting between them. CDR1 and CDR2 (germline): SGHTA, FQGNSA. The chain's CDR3 is CASSSSWAADTQYF. CDR3 sequence (DNA): TGTGCCAGCAGCTCCAGTTGGGCGGCAGATACGCAGTATTTT.

The chain links TRBV7-3 to TRBJ2-2; D is perhaps TRBD1 (5 bases). CDR3 length: 16 amino acids. CDR1 is SGHTA and CDR2 is FQGTGA in the germline V gene. Trimming took 1 base from V and 0 from J, leaving 9 bases between them. CDR3 bases: TGTGCCAGCAGCTTAATAGGGGAAACGAACACCGGGGAGCTGTTTTTT. Encoded protein: CASSLIGETNTGELFF.